This is a list of T cell receptor beta chains from one sample in a study of blood T cell repertoires in COVID-19. Some clones are missing from TCRdb's copy, which holds only in-frame ones; the method was immunoSEQ multiplex PCR. The sample consists of about 220,000 clones, about nine tenths of them appearing once. Sequenced input: PBMCs or T cells enriched from blood (not recorded which). All receptors derive from a woman in her 30s who had recovered from COVID-19. Each CDR3 is given with its conserved first and last residue. D genes are given only for firm matches. Expanded clones are given a class, and other clones once, few, many or no size at all.

clone_size d_call j_call v_call cdr3_aa cdr3_nt
. . TRBJ1-1 TRBV19 CASIQDRNTEAFF TGTGCCAGTATCCAAGACAGGAACACTGAAGCTTTCTTT
. TRBD1 TRBJ2-2 TRBV11-3 CASNRAGTGASTGELFF TGTGCCAGCAACCGCGCCGGGACAGGGGCGAGCACCGGGGAGCTGTTTTTT
. . TRBJ2-1 TRBV6-5 CASSLLAGLYNEQFF TGTGCCAGCAGTTTACTCGCGGGGCTTTACAATGAGCAGTTCTTC
. TRBD1 TRBJ1-2 TRBV27 CASKTTGSGYTF TGTGCCAGTAAAACGACAGGGAGCGGCTACACCTTC
once TRBD1 TRBJ2-6 TRBV7-3 CASSPIRPGQGEGANVLTF TGTGCCAGCAGCCCAATTAGGCCGGGACAGGGTGAAGGGGCCAACGTCCTGACTTTC
. TRBD2 TRBJ2-4 TRBV11-1 CASTEFPGRNIQYF TGTGCCAGCACCGAATTCCCCGGGAGGAACATTCAGTACTTC
. TRBD1 TRBJ1-6 TRBV5-1 CASQKEGAVNSPLHF TGCGCCAGCCAAAAAGAGGGGGCCGTCAATTCACCCCTCCACTTT
. TRBD2 TRBJ2-5 TRBV9 CASSVEPWASGIQETQYF TGTGCCAGCAGCGTAGAACCCTGGGCTAGCGGGATTCAAGAGACCCAGTACTTC
. . TRBJ2-4 TRBV4-3 CASSPSDRDKNIQYF TGCGCCAGCAGCCCTTCGGACAGAGACAAAAACATTCAGTACTTC
. TRBD2 TRBJ2-1 TRBV3-1/TRBV3-2 CASSLRLAGGRNEQFF TGTGCCAGCAGCCTCAGACTAGCGGGGGGTAGGAATGAGCAGTTCTTC
. TRBD2 TRBJ2-7 TRBV7-2 CASSLARWAGDSYEQYF TGTGCCAGCAGCTTAGCACGCTGGGCGGGGGACTCCTACGAGCAGTACTTC
. . TRBJ1-4 TRBV19 CASSNTENEKLFF TGTGCCAGTAGTAACACGGAGAATGAAAAACTGTTTTTT
few TRBD1 TRBJ1-5 TRBV28 CASSLTRTGVQPQHF TGTGCCAGCAGTTTAACTCGGACAGGGGTACAGCCCCAGCATTTT
. . TRBJ1-1 TRBV27 CASSPGTVANTEAFF TGTGCCAGCAGTCCCGGTACGGTTGCGAACACTGAAGCTTTCTTT
. . TRBJ2-2 TRBV3-1/TRBV3-2 CASSQVGQGAGMYTGELFF TGTGCCAGCAGCCAAGTGGGGCAAGGGGCAGGGATGTACACCGGGGAGCTGTTTTTT
. TRBD1 TRBJ2-5 TRBV7-3 CASSSRTGTGGETQYF TGTGCCAGCAGCTCACGAACCGGGACAGGGGGTGAGACCCAGTACTTC
. . TRBJ1-2 TRBV6-5 CASSYVADYGYTF TGTGCCAGCAGTTACGTGGCAGACTATGGCTACACCTTC
. . TRBJ2-3 TRBV4-3 CASSQITDTDTQYF TGCGCCAGCAGCCAAATAACAGACACAGATACGCAGTATTTT
. TRBD2 TRBJ2-1 TRBV4-3 CASSRQLAGLGNEQFF TGCGCCAGCAGCCGACAACTAGCGGGGCTGGGAAATGAGCAGTTCTTC
. . TRBJ1-3 TRBV4-2 CASSQDFFGQGIDGNTIYF TGTGCCAGCAGCCAAGATTTTTTTGGGCAGGGAATTGATGGAAACACCATATATTTT
. TRBD2 TRBJ2-3 TRBV3-1/TRBV3-2 CASSTQTSGTSTYTQYF TGTGCCAGCAGCACCCAAACTTCCGGGACTAGCACGTATACGCAGTATTTT
. TRBD1 TRBJ2-7 TRBV7-2 CASSPWTGGEQYF TGTGCCAGCAGCCCCTGGACAGGAGGCGAGCAGTACTTC
. . TRBJ1-4 TRBV6-1 CASSEGSGDRGEKLFF TGTGCCAGCAGTGAAGGATCGGGAGATAGAGGTGAAAAACTGTTTTTT
. . TRBJ1-4 TRBV6-6 CASSYDRRRRNEKLFF TGTGCCAGCAGTTACGACCGGAGACGACGGAACGAAAAACTGTTTTTT
. . TRBJ2-2 TRBV7-8 CASSLYGGLAGKTGELFF TGTGCCAGCAGCTTATATGGAGGCTTGGCGGGAAAAACCGGGGAGCTGTTTTTT
. TRBD1 TRBJ1-3 TRBV7-2 CASSRTGDGNTIYF TGTGCCAGCAGCCGGACAGGAGATGGAAACACCATATATTTT
few . TRBJ1-2 TRBV19 CASSIGRLQGSDGYTF TGTGCCAGTAGTATAGGTCGGCTACAGGGTTCTGATGGCTACACCTTC
. TRBD1 TRBJ1-2 TRBV5-1 CASSKDRHPLNYGYTF TGCGCCAGCAGTAAGGACAGGCATCCCTTGAACTATGGCTACACCTTC
. . TRBJ2-7 TRBV25-1 CASSEPQGPTEQYF TGTGCCAGCAGTGAACCCCAGGGGCCCACCGAGCAGTACTTC
. TRBD1 TRBJ1-2 TRBV24-1 CATSDSDRVRGYTF TGTGCCACCAGTGATAGTGACAGGGTACGGGGCTACACCTTC
once . TRBJ1-5 TRBV19 CASSIDREQPQHF TGTGCCAGTAGTATTGACCGGGAACAGCCCCAGCATTTT
. TRBD1 TRBJ2-1 TRBV6-4 CASSESLDRGHEQFF TGTGCCAGCAGTGAGAGTTTGGACAGGGGGCATGAGCAGTTCTTC
. . TRBJ2-1 TRBV11-1 CASSHRGAHNEQFF TGTGCCAGCAGCCATCGGGGGGCGCACAATGAGCAGTTCTTC
. TRBD1 TRBJ2-7 TRBV4-3 CASSQGRRLGTGAYEQYF TGCGCCAGCAGCCAGGGTAGGCGTCTCGGGACAGGGGCCTACGAGCAGTACTTC
. TRBD2 TRBJ2-1 TRBV11-3 CASSPTSGGAVYNEQFF TGTGCCAGCAGCCCCACTAGCGGGGGGGCCGTCTACAATGAGCAGTTCTTC